The entry below gives a single TCR beta chain sequence along with its context. The antigen remains undetermined. Source study methods: Because ImmunoSEQ provided only junction sequences with no quality scores, the filtering differed. Clones were sequenced by immunoSEQ multiplex PCR, and TCRdb holds only the in-frame ones, with some missing. V, J and clone size are those of that table, while D and trimming were read from the DNA. In the table there are about 610,000 clones, approximately 96% of which are singletons. Germline V CDR1 and CDR2: LNHDA, SQIVND (reference sequence). Deletions cut 1 base from V and 5 bases from J, with 12 bases between. The CDR3 runs to 14 residues. These data originate in a study of shared clonotypes between healthy human individuals. Findings of the study overall: Estimated richness values were generally larger in naive subsets than in memory subsets. Generation of non-shared clonotypes was less probable than generation of clonotypes shared by all four donors. Clonotype sharing across a few donors was observed for approximately 5% of naive CD4 clonotypes.

CD8 cells classed as naive were CD45RO-negative and positively selected for CCR7, excluding terminally differentiated effector memory CD45RA+ cells. Material for sequencing was naive CD8+ T cells sorted from blood. The V call is TRBV19, the J call TRBJ2-7, with D perhaps matching TRBD1 (8 bases). The TCR originated in a woman in her twenties or thirties in good health. CDR3 DNA sequence: TGTGCCAGTAGTATAGGGACAGGGAGGGACGAGCAGTACTTC. Translated, it gives CASSIGTGRDEQYF. The entire variable domain, with the rest obtained from reference TRBV19 and TRBJ2-7, is as follows: DGGITQSPKYLFRKEGQNVTLSCEQNLNHDAMYWYRQDPGQGLRLIYYSQIVNDFQKGDIAEGYSVSREKKESFPLTVTSAQKNPTAFYLCASSIGTGRDEQYFGPGTRLTVT.